What follows describes a single T cell receptor (beta chain). This entry comes from a study of blood T cell repertoires in COVID-19. Overall study context: PBMCs, B-cell-depleted T cells, or T cells were the source of the cDNA or gDNA that made up the material.

This CDR3 contains 16 residues. V was shortened by 4 bases and J by 8 bases, with 22 bases between the two germline ends. In germline, CDR1 is SGHRS, CDR2 YFSETQ. Produced via immunoSEQ multiplex PCR; TCRdb's table is partial and in-frame only. The data hold about 190,000 clones, with more than 85% observed a single time. This receptor was obtained from a man aged 25-45 years with acute or convalescent COVID-19. The chain joins TRBV5-1 to TRBJ2-1; D perhaps matches TRBD1 (6 bases). The sample consisted of peripheral blood. This chain's CDR3 is CASSLQGSRTWDEQFF. The CDR3 region has the DNA TGCGCCAGCAGCCTGCAGGGGAGTCGGACATGGGATGAGCAGTTCTTC.